The rows below give T cell receptor beta chains drawn from one sample of a study of glioma-infiltrating T cells after dendritic cell vaccination. Repertoires were generated with immunoSEQ multiplex PCR, while TCRdb's copy carries only in-frame clones and drops some. This sample yields approximately 62,000 clones, of which approximately 86% are seen a single time; 11% belongs to the top ten. The specimen was blood, collected after dendritic cell vaccination. These TCRs come from a human donor with glioblastoma. Both conserved end residues are part of each CDR3. The D gene is left open where the match is weak. Clone size appears in some rows only: once, few, many, or a class for an expanded clone.

DNA,CDR3,size,V,J,D
TGTGCCAGCAGCCTAGCGGGAGGGTCCTACAATGAGCAGTTCTTC,CASSLAGGSYNEQFF,-,TRBV27,TRBJ2-1,TRBD2
TGTGCCAGCAGTTACCGGGCGGGGGGGCCCGAGCAGTACTTC,CASSYRAGGPEQYF,-,TRBV6-5,TRBJ2-7,TRBD2
TGTGCCAGTAGATCGTGGACAGGGGCCACCCACGAGCAGTACTTC,CASRSWTGATHEQYF,-,TRBV19,TRBJ2-7,TRBD1
TGTGCCAGCAGCGAGGCCCCCTACAATGAGCAGTTCTTC,CASSEAPYNEQFF,-,TRBV7-9,TRBJ2-1,-
TGCGCCAGCAGCCAGGCTAGCGAGAATGAGCAGTTCTTC,CASSQASENEQFF,-,TRBV4-1,TRBJ2-1,-
TGTGCCAGCAGCCCGACAGACGGTTCACCCCTCCACTTT,CASSPTDGSPLHF,-,TRBV2,TRBJ1-6,-
TGTGCCAGCTCACCCCGACGGAGGACAGGGGAGAACACTGAAGCTTTCTTT,CASSPRRRTGENTEAFF,-,TRBV18,TRBJ1-1,TRBD1
TGCGCCAGCAGCTTGGAGGCGGGTCAACAGCCCCAGCATTTT,CASSLEAGQQPQHF,-,TRBV5-1,TRBJ1-5,-
TGTGCCAGCAGCTTACCACTGATTGTTGAAGATACGCAGTATTTT,CASSLPLIVEDTQYF,once,TRBV7-9,TRBJ2-3,-
TGTGCCAGCTCACCTCCGGGACAGGGACCTGAAGCTTTCTTT,CASSPPGQGPEAFF,-,TRBV18,TRBJ1-1,TRBD1
TGTGCCAGCAGCCACCTTACAGGGGACACTGAAGCTTTCTTT,CASSHLTGDTEAFF,-,TRBV4-2,TRBJ1-1,TRBD1
TGTGCCAGTAGCCCCGGGACAGCCTACACCGGGGAGCTGTTTTTT,CASSPGTAYTGELFF,-,TRBV19,TRBJ2-2,TRBD1
TGCGCCAGCAGCCCTATAAGGGGCGCCGGTGAAAAACTGTTTTTT,CASSPIRGAGEKLFF,-,TRBV4-3,TRBJ1-4,-
TGTGCCAGCAGTTTATCGGGGAGCACTGAAGCTTTCTTT,CASSLSGSTEAFF,-,TRBV27,TRBJ1-1,-
TGTGCCAGCAGTACCCGGGCGGCGGGGGGTGCCTATGGCTACACCTTC,CASSTRAAGGAYGYTF,-,TRBV27,TRBJ1-2,-
TGTGCCAGCAGCAGAGAGCGGGGGGGCACAGATACGCAGTATTTT,CASSRERGGTDTQYF,-,TRBV7-2,TRBJ2-3,TRBD2
TGTGCCAGCCCACCTCCGGGACTAGCGGGAGGTGAGCAGTTCTTC,CASPPPGLAGGEQFF,few,TRBV18,TRBJ2-1,TRBD2
TGCGCCAGCAGCCAAGGGGGAACAGGAGGGAGGGATGGCTACACCTTC,CASSQGGTGGRDGYTF,-,TRBV4-1,TRBJ1-2,-
TGTGCCAGCAGTTGCCAGCGGACAGGGTGCGGCTACACCTTC,CASSCQRTGCGYTF,-,TRBV6-5,TRBJ1-2,TRBD1
TGTGCCAGCACCGACCGTGGGCACACCGGGGAGCTGTTTTTT,CASTDRGHTGELFF,-,TRBV7-8,TRBJ2-2,-
TGTGCCAGCAGCTTGGGTAGCGGGGGCCAAGAGACCCAGTACTTC,CASSLGSGGQETQYF,-,TRBV11-2,TRBJ2-5,TRBD2
TGTGCCAGCAGCTATTACAGGGGGACGGTGACCGGGGAGCTGTTTTTT,CASSYYRGTVTGELFF,-,TRBV27,TRBJ2-2,TRBD1
TGTGCCAGCAGTTACACAGTGACGAATGAAAAACTGTTTTTT,CASSYTVTNEKLFF,-,TRBV6-6,TRBJ1-4,-
TGCGCCAGCAGCCTCCGACAGGGAGAGGAGAGTGGCTACACCTTC,CASSLRQGEESGYTF,-,TRBV4-1,TRBJ1-2,TRBD1
TGTGCCAGTAGTATGAGCCCCCGCGGGTCGGGCAATCAGCCCCAGCATTTT,CASSMSPRGSGNQPQHF,-,TRBV19,TRBJ1-5,-
TGTGCCAGCACGGGGAGAGGGACCGGGGAGCTGTTTTTT,CASTGRGTGELFF,few,TRBV6-5,TRBJ2-2,-
TGTGCCAGCACCTGGTGGGGCCCAGGGGAAGATTCCCCCCTCCACTTT,CASTWWGPGEDSPLHF,-,TRBV5-6,TRBJ1-6,-
TGCGCCAGCAGCCCAGGACAGGGAGACACCATATATTTT,CASSPGQGDTIYF,-,TRBV5-1,TRBJ1-3,TRBD1
TGCGCCAGCAGCTTTACGGACAGGTTGACTGAAGCTTTCTTT,CASSFTDRLTEAFF,-,TRBV5-1,TRBJ1-1,TRBD1
TGTGCCAGCAGTGAACTTGGCAGTACTAACTATGGCTACACCTTC,CASSELGSTNYGYTF,-,TRBV2,TRBJ1-2,-
TGTGCCAGCAGCTTACCCCTAGCAGACCAAGAGACCCAGTACTTC,CASSLPLADQETQYF,-,TRBV7-9,TRBJ2-5,-
TGCGCCAGCAGTGAAAGGACTAGCGGGGGGCAGCAGTTCTTC,CASSERTSGGQQFF,once,TRBV10-2,TRBJ2-1,TRBD2
TGTGCCAGCAGTCCCGGGACATCGACCGACGAGCAGTACTTC,CASSPGTSTDEQYF,-,TRBV2,TRBJ2-7,-
TGTGCCAGCAGTCAATTTCGGGACAGGGGCTCCTACGAGCAGTACTTC,CASSQFRDRGSYEQYF,-,TRBV11-2,TRBJ2-7,TRBD1
TGTGCCAGCAGTTCCACGGGAGGAATGAGCAATCAGCCCCAGCATTTT,CASSSTGGMSNQPQHF,-,TRBV6-5,TRBJ1-5,-
TGCGCCAGCAGCCAAGCTAACGGGGAGCTGTTTTTT,CASSQANGELFF,once,TRBV4-3,TRBJ2-2,-
TGCGCCAGCAGCCAAGCCGCACTGAGCTCCTACGAGCAGTACTTC,CASSQAALSSYEQYF,-,TRBV4-1,TRBJ2-7,-
TGTGCCAGCAGCTGGACAGATAATCAGCCCCAGCATTTT,CASSWTDNQPQHF,-,TRBV7-9,TRBJ1-5,-
TGTGCCTGGAAAGTGGGGCGGCCTAGCTCCTACAATGAGCAGTTCTTC,CAWKVGRPSSYNEQFF,once,TRBV30,TRBJ2-1,-
TGTGCCAGCAGCCGGACTAGCGGAGGTATCAATGAGCAGTTCTTC,CASSRTSGGINEQFF,-,TRBV7-2,TRBJ2-1,TRBD2
TGCGCCAGCAGCACAGGCAGGGGACCACTCTCCTACGAGCAGTACTTC,CASSTGRGPLSYEQYF,-,TRBV5-1,TRBJ2-7,-
TGTGCCAGCACCCAAGGGGGATATAATTCCCCCCTCCACTTT,CASTQGGYNSPLHF,-,TRBV27,TRBJ1-6,-
TGTGCCAGCAGCCGAGGAACTAGCGGGTCCTACGAGCAGTACTTC,CASSRGTSGSYEQYF,-,TRBV4-2,TRBJ2-7,TRBD2
TGTGCCAGCAGCTGGACGACTAGCTTCAACACCGGGGAGCTGTTTTTT,CASSWTTSFNTGELFF,-,TRBV7-2,TRBJ2-2,TRBD2
TGTGCCTGGAGTGTATTCGACAGTAACACCGGGGAGCTGTTTTTT,CAWSVFDSNTGELFF,once,TRBV30,TRBJ2-2,-
TGTGCCAGCAGCCACCTGGCAGGGGGCAACGAGCAGTACTTC,CASSHLAGGNEQYF,-,TRBV4-2,TRBJ2-7,TRBD1
TGTGCTAGTGGTGCGTACAGGGGGCGGTCACCCCTCCACTTT,CASGAYRGRSPLHF,-,TRBV12-5,TRBJ1-6,TRBD1
TGTGCCAGCAGCACCCAAACAGGGAGAAACACCATATATTTT,CASSTQTGRNTIYF,-,TRBV7-2,TRBJ1-3,-
TGCGCCAGCAGCCTCGAGGGTCTTTCCATGAACACTGAAGCTTTCTTT,CASSLEGLSMNTEAFF,medium-sized,TRBV5-1,TRBJ1-1,-
TGTGCCAGCAGTGAGGGGCGACAGCTGGAAGCTTTCTTT,CASSEGRQLEAFF,-,TRBV6-1,TRBJ1-1,-
TGTGCCAGCAGTTCAGTGAACTATGGCTACACCTTC,CASSSVNYGYTF,-,TRBV14,TRBJ1-2,-
TGTGCTAGTGGAGCGGATGGGGGCAATCAGCCCCAGCATTTT,CASGADGGNQPQHF,-,TRBV12-5,TRBJ1-5,-
TGTGCCAGCAGCTCCGGACCGTCGACAGGGTATAATGGCTACACCTTC,CASSSGPSTGYNGYTF,-,TRBV5-5,TRBJ1-2,TRBD1
TGTGCCAGCACCCAATCCAACTATGGCTACACCTTC,CASTQSNYGYTF,few,TRBV6-6,TRBJ1-2,-
TGCGCCAGCAGCCAAGACGCGTATAGCGATCAGCCCCAGCATTTT,CASSQDAYSDQPQHF,-,TRBV4-3,TRBJ1-5,-
TGTGCCAGCAGCGTGACGGGAGATACGCAGTATTTT,CASSVTGDTQYF,-,TRBV9,TRBJ2-3,-
TGTGCCAGCAGCTTAGGTGACACTCAAAACATTCAGTACTTC,CASSLGDTQNIQYF,few,TRBV11-3,TRBJ2-4,-
TGTGCCAGCAGCTTAACAGCGCTAGCGGGAGGTGGGGAGACCCAGTACTTC,CASSLTALAGGGETQYF,-,TRBV7-3,TRBJ2-5,TRBD2